This is a list of T cell receptor beta chains from one sample in a study of cytomegalovirus exposure and HLA in healthy donors. Generated by immunoSEQ multiplex PCR, the TCRdb table keeps only in-frame clones and is missing some. The profile shows a few hundred thousand clones, around nine tenths of them singletons. The sequenced sample was PBMCs. The receptors derive from a woman younger than 35 in good health and CMV-seronegative. Both conserved end residues are trimmed from each CDR3. Each record gives: V gene, D gene, J gene, CDR3 protein. D genes are given only for firm matches.

V: TRBV6-4
D: TRBD1
J: TRBJ2-1
CDR3: ASSDLGTGEQF

V: TRBV11-2
D: -
J: TRBJ2-1
CDR3: ASSLMAVLNEQF

V: TRBV5-6
D: -
J: TRBJ1-3
CDR3: ASSLSPPGPGGGNTIY

V: TRBV28
D: TRBD2
J: TRBJ2-2
CDR3: ASSANLGLAENTGELF

V: TRBV6-1
D: -
J: TRBJ1-5
CDR3: ASRVKQGSQPQH

V: TRBV7-9
D: -
J: TRBJ1-3
CDR3: ASSLRGVAGNTIY

V: TRBV28
D: -
J: TRBJ2-5
CDR3: ASSVPGFVDQY

V: TRBV7-9
D: -
J: TRBJ2-1
CDR3: ASSLASLRGWAASNEQF

V: TRBV23-1
D: TRBD1
J: TRBJ2-1
CDR3: ASSQAGGAYNEQF

V: TRBV12-5
D: TRBD1
J: TRBJ1-1
CDR3: ASGPQGVGEAF

V: TRBV18
D: -
J: TRBJ2-5
CDR3: ASSREVGSEETQY

V: TRBV5-4
D: -
J: TRBJ2-7
CDR3: ASSPAGLAALGEQY

V: TRBV29-1
D: -
J: TRBJ1-5
CDR3: SVVVQAKQPQH

V: TRBV11-2
D: TRBD1
J: TRBJ1-2
CDR3: ASSLDTQGQPFGYT

V: TRBV2
D: -
J: TRBJ1-2
CDR3: AQTSGRSNYGYT

V: TRBV10-1
D: -
J: TRBJ2-1
CDR3: ASSESRSFDEQF

V: TRBV7-6
D: TRBD2
J: TRBJ2-3
CDR3: ASSLQAGGVNTQY

V: TRBV28
D: -
J: TRBJ2-7
CDR3: ATYSAYEQY

V: TRBV6-5
D: -
J: TRBJ1-1
CDR3: ASSRSAVNTEAF

V: TRBV5-6
D: TRBD2
J: TRBJ2-1
CDR3: ASSIEAGPSYNEQF

V: TRBV12-5
D: -
J: TRBJ1-1
CDR3: ASALGGYTEAF

V: TRBV12-5
D: TRBD1
J: TRBJ2-2
CDR3: ASGETGTGAGELF

V: TRBV5-1
D: TRBD1
J: TRBJ2-7
CDR3: ASSSGQDRGRYEQY

V: TRBV25-1
D: TRBD2
J: TRBJ2-1
CDR3: ASSDLAGFFNEQF

V: TRBV28
D: TRBD1
J: TRBJ2-7
CDR3: ASRGTGRPIEQY

V: TRBV11-2
D: TRBD1
J: TRBJ1-6
CDR3: ASSLDFWTGNSPLH

V: TRBV7-2
D: -
J: TRBJ2-3
CDR3: ASSPSLDTQY

V: TRBV6-5
D: TRBD1
J: TRBJ1-5
CDR3: ASSSWTGVSNQPQH

V: TRBV10-3
D: TRBD1
J: TRBJ2-7
CDR3: AIRYGTAPRGEQY

V: TRBV13
D: TRBD1
J: TRBJ1-2
CDR3: ASSTPGQGDSNYGYT

V: TRBV28
D: -
J: TRBJ2-5
CDR3: ASSFLETQY

V: TRBV5-1
D: -
J: TRBJ2-5
CDR3: ASSLDRLGQETQY

V: TRBV15
D: TRBD1
J: TRBJ1-2
CDR3: ATSQTGRGYT

V: TRBV4-2
D: -
J: TRBJ1-4
CDR3: ASSQDPGAGEKLF

V: TRBV11-3
D: -
J: TRBJ2-5
CDR3: ASSMTVGETQY

V: TRBV5-1
D: -
J: TRBJ1-1
CDR3: ASSLRTEVNTEAF

V: TRBV18
D: TRBD2
J: TRBJ2-1
CDR3: ASSPFGQRGGRIYNEQF

V: TRBV23-1
D: TRBD1
J: TRBJ2-4
CDR3: ASSQGTGNIQY

V: TRBV29-1
D: TRBD2
J: TRBJ2-7
CDR3: SAGRVGGEQY